The rows below give T cell receptor beta chains drawn from one sample of a study of CD8+ T cells in alopecia areata. The repertoire was sequenced with immunoSEQ multiplex PCR; TCRdb's copy has only in-frame clones and lacks some. The sample holds about 140,000 clones, about three fifths seen once. The sample comprised CD8+ T cells sorted from blood. The receptors here all came from a human donor in good health. Both conserved end residues are part of each CDR3. D genes are given only for firm matches. Where a row states a size, it is once, few, many or the class of an expanded clone; other rows omit it.

CASSLVDRGFYEQFF	TGTGCCAGCAGCTTAGTGGACAGGGGATTTTATGAGCAGTTCTTC	TRBD1	TRBV7-9	TRBJ2-1	NA
CAISVEQPNTEAFF	TGTGCCATCAGTGTTGAACAACCGAACACTGAAGCTTTCTTT	NA	TRBV10-3	TRBJ1-1	NA
CASGKTGLYTEAFF	TGTGCCAGCGGCAAGACAGGGTTGTACACTGAAGCTTTCTTT	TRBD1	TRBV6-5	TRBJ1-1	NA
CASSEAPFSGANVLTF	TGTGCCAGCAGTGAAGCGCCATTCTCTGGGGCCAACGTCCTGACTTTC	NA	TRBV2	TRBJ2-6	NA
CSVLDRGSYEQYF	TGCAGCGTTCTGGACAGGGGGTCCTACGAGCAGTACTTC	TRBD1	TRBV29-1	TRBJ2-7	NA
CASSLGANLYEQYF	TGTGCCAGCAGCTTGGGTGCCAATCTTTACGAGCAGTACTTC	NA	TRBV5-6	TRBJ2-7	NA
CSVVFSYEQYF	TGCAGCGTTGTTTTTTCCTACGAGCAGTACTTC	NA	TRBV29-1	TRBJ2-7	once
CASIPRGLSYNEQFF	TGTGCCAGCATCCCCAGGGGGCTCTCCTACAATGAGCAGTTCTTC	TRBD1	TRBV28	TRBJ2-1	once
CASSLALGNEQFF	TGTGCCAGCAGCTTAGCCCTGGGGAATGAGCAGTTCTTC	NA	TRBV11-2	TRBJ2-1	NA
CASISSGSGDEQFF	TGTGCCAGCATTTCCAGCGGGAGTGGGGATGAGCAGTTCTTC	TRBD2	TRBV2	TRBJ2-1	few
CASSSRPGLTDTQYF	TGTGCCAGCAGTTCCCGTCCAGGGCTCACAGATACGCAGTATTTT	NA	TRBV27	TRBJ2-3	NA
CASSEGDGYTF	TGTGCCAGCAGTGAGGGGGATGGCTACACCTTC	NA	TRBV2	TRBJ1-2	NA
CSVEVWLPGQGDYGYTF	TGCAGCGTTGAGGTGTGGCTTCCGGGACAGGGGGACTATGGCTACACCTTC	TRBD1	TRBV29-1	TRBJ1-2	NA
CSAVDSSSYNEQFF	TGCAGCGCTGTGGACTCCTCCTCCTACAATGAGCAGTTCTTC	NA	TRBV29-1	TRBJ2-1	NA
CASSPRQGIYEQYF	TGTGCCAGCTCACCACGACAGGGGATCTACGAGCAGTACTTC	TRBD1	TRBV18	TRBJ2-7	NA
CAWGGEGQETQYF	TGTGCCTGGGGGGGCGAGGGCCAAGAGACCCAGTACTTC	NA	TRBV30	TRBJ2-5	NA
CASSFRDRGPYEQYF	TGCGCCAGCAGCTTCCGGGACAGGGGGCCCTACGAGCAGTACTTC	TRBD1	TRBV4-1	TRBJ2-7	NA
CASTLTGTHQETQYF	TGTGCCAGCACCTTGACCGGGACACACCAAGAGACCCAGTACTTC	NA	TRBV5-6	TRBJ2-5	NA
CASSWTFPGELFF	TGTGCCAGCAGTTGGACCTTTCCCGGGGAGCTGTTTTTT	NA	TRBV6-6	TRBJ2-2	NA
CASSQTSTSSYEQYF	TGCGCCAGCAGCCAAACCTCGACTAGCTCCTACGAGCAGTACTTC	NA	TRBV4-1	TRBJ2-7	NA
CSVGEGTGELFF	TGCAGCGTTGGGGAGGGAACCGGGGAGCTGTTTTTT	TRBD2	TRBV29-1	TRBJ2-2	NA
CASSVDPGTGELFF	TGTGCCAGCAGCGTAGACCCCGGCACCGGGGAGCTGTTTTTT	NA	TRBV9	TRBJ2-2	NA
CASSATGTGYTF	TGCGCCAGCAGCGCGACAGGGACGGGCTACACCTTC	TRBD1	TRBV4-1	TRBJ1-2	NA
CASSPGTEPVREQYF	TGTGCCAGCAGCCCAGGGACTGAGCCCGTGCGAGAGCAGTACTTC	NA	TRBV27	TRBJ2-7	NA
CASRLCIRAKANYGYTF	TGTGCAAGTCGCTTATGTATCAGGGCAAAAGCTAACTATGGCTACACCTTC	NA	TRBV12-2	TRBJ1-2	NA
CASSLSPGVPGYTF	TGTGCCAGCAGTTTATCGCCCGGAGTGCCTGGCTACACCTTC	NA	TRBV27	TRBJ1-2	NA
CATSMGQTTYEQYF	TGTGCCACCAGCATGGGCCAGACAACCTACGAGCAGTACTTC	NA	TRBV15	TRBJ2-7	NA
CASSLAVNTEAFF	TGTGCCAGCAGCTTGGCTGTGAACACTGAAGCTTTCTTT	NA	TRBV5-6	TRBJ1-1	NA
CASSWPGLDGSAVNEQFF	TGCGCCAGCAGCTGGCCGGGACTGGATGGATCCGCCGTAAATGAGCAGTTCTTC	NA	TRBV5-1	TRBJ2-1	NA
CSVEGTSTGHYYEQYF	TGCAGCGTTGAGGGAACAAGCACAGGGCATTACTACGAGCAGTACTTC	NA	TRBV29-1	TRBJ2-7	few
CSVEKLAGFNYGYTF	TGCAGCGTTGAAAAACTGGCAGGATTTAACTATGGCTACACCTTC	NA	TRBV29-1	TRBJ1-2	NA
CASSVGLANEQFF	TGTGCCAGTAGTGTTGGACTAGCGAATGAGCAGTTCTTC	TRBD2	TRBV19	TRBJ2-1	NA
CASGRDSPYEQYF	TGTGCCAGCGGTAGGGACTCTCCCTACGAGCAGTACTTC	NA	TRBV19	TRBJ2-7	NA
CAIRAGYEQYF	TGTGCCATCAGGGCCGGTTACGAGCAGTACTTC	NA	TRBV10-3	TRBJ2-7	NA
CASSPFGGGGFWGPQHF	TGTGCCAGCAGTCCCTTCGGGGGCGGCGGTTTTTGGGGGCCCCAGCATTTT	NA	TRBV28	TRBJ1-5	NA
CASSQETGSSYNEQFF	TGTGCCAGCAGCCAAGAGACCGGGAGCTCCTACAATGAGCAGTTCTTC	NA	TRBV4-2	TRBJ2-1	few
CASSDGTESYEQYF	TGTGCCAGCAGCGATGGGACGGAATCCTACGAGCAGTACTTC	NA	TRBV25-1	TRBJ2-7	few
CSVWAREGTDTQYF	TGCAGCGTCTGGGCTCGAGAGGGCACAGATACGCAGTATTTT	NA	TRBV29-1	TRBJ2-3	NA
CATITGRDYEQYF	TGTGCCACCATCACCGGCCGGGACTACGAGCAGTACTTC	NA	TRBV2	TRBJ2-7	NA
CASSLTSSYEQYF	TGTGCCAGCAGTCTGACAAGCTCCTACGAGCAGTACTTC	NA	TRBV27	TRBJ2-7	NA
CASSAGVEETQYF	TGTGCCAGCAGTGCTGGGGTGGAAGAGACCCAGTACTTC	NA	TRBV25-1	TRBJ2-5	NA
CASSYRGLTGGYTF	TGTGCCAGCAGTTACAGGGGACTAACGGGTGGCTACACCTTC	NA	TRBV6-5	TRBJ1-2	NA
CASSHQGGYNEQFF	TGTGCCAGCAGTCACCAGGGGGGGTACAATGAGCAGTTCTTC	NA	TRBV6-4	TRBJ2-1	NA
CATSGGSGSGETQYF	TGTGCCACCAGCGGAGGTAGCGGGAGCGGGGAGACCCAGTACTTC	TRBD2	TRBV15	TRBJ2-5	NA
CASSLFPASGTWGETQYF	TGTGCCAGCAGCTTATTCCCGGCTAGCGGGACATGGGGAGAGACCCAGTACTTC	TRBD2	TRBV7-9	TRBJ2-5	NA
CASSYGQGSYEQYF	TGTGCCAGCAGTTACGGACAGGGATCCTACGAGCAGTACTTC	TRBD1	TRBV27	TRBJ2-7	once
CSVWTGPGAFF	TGCAGCGTATGGACAGGACCGGGGGCTTTCTTT	TRBD1	TRBV29-1	TRBJ1-1	NA
CRDRDFSNEQFF	TGCAGAGACCGGGACTTCAGCAATGAGCAGTTCTTC	NA	TRBV29-1	TRBJ2-1	NA
CASSSNNEQFF	TGTGCCAGTAGTAGTAACAATGAGCAGTTCTTC	NA	TRBV19	TRBJ2-1	few
CASSYSGIGETQYF	TGTGCCAGCAGTTACTCAGGGATCGGGGAGACCCAGTACTTC	NA	TRBV6-5	TRBJ2-5	NA
CASSMAGQDHYEQYF	TGTGCCAGTAGTATGGCGGGACAGGACCACTACGAGCAGTACTTC	TRBD1	TRBV19	TRBJ2-7	NA
CASSQDWASLYEQYF	TGTGCCAGCAGCCAAGACTGGGCGTCCCTCTACGAGCAGTACTTC	NA	TRBV14	TRBJ2-7	NA
CASSLEIASGTRNEQFF	TGCGCCAGCAGCTTGGAGATTGCTAGCGGGACACGAAATGAGCAGTTCTTC	TRBD2	TRBV5-1	TRBJ2-1	NA
CASSGSKDGYTF	TGTGCCAGCAGCGGCTCGAAGGACGGCTACACCTTC	NA	TRBV7-9	TRBJ1-2	once
CASRETGFGNEQFF	TGTGCCAGCAGGGAAACAGGGTTTGGTAATGAGCAGTTCTTC	NA	TRBV11-2	TRBJ2-1	NA
CASARGAGTANYGYTF	TGTGCCAGCGCACGAGGGGCCGGGACAGCCAACTATGGCTACACCTTC	TRBD1	TRBV2	TRBJ1-2	NA
CAWSVPRTVGNTEAFF	TGTGCCTGGAGTGTACCCCGGACAGTAGGAAACACTGAAGCTTTCTTT	NA	TRBV30	TRBJ1-1	NA
CSVPGRKTGQYF	TGCAGCGTACCCGGACGGAAAACCGGGCAGTACTTC	NA	TRBV29-1	TRBJ2-7	few
CASSQSATGNTEAFF	TGCGCCAGCAGCCAGTCTGCGACAGGGAACACTGAAGCTTTCTTT	NA	TRBV4-1	TRBJ1-1	few